The 22 T cell receptor beta chains given below trace back to one sample, sequenced in a study of blood T cell repertoires in COVID-19. Method: immunoSEQ multiplex PCR; TCRdb's copy keeps in-frame clones and lacks some. The table records fewer than 300,000 clones, 82% of them present only once. Sequenced sample: peripheral blood. The receptor set was obtained from a woman in her late teens or twenties with acute or convalescent COVID-19.

As for this clone: Other DNA sequences within the sample encode an identical CDR3. CDR3 sequence reads: CASSSSGTQETQYF. CDR3 DNA: TGTGCCAGCAGCTCTAGCGGGACACAAGAGACCCAGTACTTC. This sequence joins TRBV7-2 and TRBJ2-5, with TRBD2 identical over 9 bases. V dropped 4 bases and J dropped 2; count of bases not matched to a gene: 2. This CDR3 contains 14 residues. The V gene's germline CDR1 is SGHTA and CDR2 FQGNSA.

The sample holds a few counts of this clone. This chain connects TRBV2 to TRBJ1-1; weak D call: TRBD1 (6 bases). CDR1 and CDR2 from the germline V gene are SNHLY and FYNNEI. This CDR3 is built from 14 residues. The V gene lost 8 bases and the J gene lost 3 bases, with 16 bases spanning the gap. The CDR3 nucleotides read TGTGCCAGCCGAGGGGGACGAGGGGACACTGAAGCTTTCTTT. This sequence encodes CASRGGRGDTEAFF.

The V gene is TRBV30, the J gene TRBJ2-3, with 9 bases fitting TRBD1. Trimming cost V 0 bases and J 5 bases; bases outside gene matches: 6. The germline V gene has CDR1 GTSNPN and CDR2 SVGIG (reference sequence). The CDR3 spans 15 residues. CDR3 loop: CAWSVGTGFLDTQYF. In DNA form, the CDR3 reads TGTGCCTGGAGTGTAGGGACAGGGTTCTTAGATACGCAGTATTTT.

CDR3 in DNA: TGTGCCAGCAGCCGTCTTGGCACCCAAGAGACCCAGTACTTC. This encodes CASSRLGTQETQYF. The chain has TRBV14 and TRBJ2-5; D call uncertain. CDR3 length: 14 amino acids. The V gene lost 4 bases and the J gene lost 1 base, with 10 bases spanning the gap. Germline V gene data show CDR1 as SGHDN and CDR2 as FVKESK.

The rearrangement uses TRBV28 and TRBJ2-1; 8 bases map to TRBD1. Germline CDR1 reads MDHEN; CDR2 reads SYDVKM. J gave up 6 bases and V 7 bases, and 8 bases lay outside the gene matches. The CDR3 sequence is 14 residues long. CDR3 coding DNA: TGTGCCAGCATCCTAGGACAGGGATCCAATGAGCAGTTCTTC. Protein sequence: CASILGQGSNEQFF.

This chain joins TRBV19 and TRBJ1-1, with D possibly TRBD1 on 6 matching bases. The V gene's germline CDR1 is LNHDA and CDR2 SQIVND (reference sequence). CDR3 length equals 16 residues. Between the trimmed V and J ends, which lost 6 bases and 3 bases, there was a span of 20 bases. The CDR3 DNA sequence: TGTGCCAGTAGGGACAGCCTGGGAAAAGCTCACACTGAAGCTTTCTTT. Protein sequence: CASRDSLGKAHTEAFF.

This clone came up once. This chain uses TRBV4-3 with TRBJ2-7; 8 nucleotides agree with TRBD2. The germline V gene encodes CDR1 LGHNA and CDR2 YSLEER. There are 15 residues in the CDR3. Losses at the gene ends were 2 bases for V and 4 bases for J; bases not matched to a gene: 7. In nucleotides, the CDR3 is TGCGCCAGCAGCCAATTAAGCGGGAGCGGATACGAGCAGTACTTC. Translated: CASSQLSGSGYEQYF.

The CDR3 DNA follows: TGTGCCAGCAGCTTAGGGCTAGCGGGAGGGCCCCAGGGGGGTGAGCAGTTCTTC. Its protein product is CASSLGLAGGPQGGEQFF. The V call is TRBV7-3, the J call TRBJ2-1; the match to TRBD2 covers 12 bases. This CDR3 is 18 amino acids long. V lost 2 bases and J lost 9; bases outside the gene matches: 14. The V gene's germline CDR1 is SGHTA and CDR2 FQGTGA.

This clone was detected a few times. The chain uses TRBV10-3 and TRBJ1-5; D is perhaps TRBD1 (5 bases). Trimming took off 3 bases at V and 6 bases at J, with 15 bases between the two ends. The CDR3 is 15 amino acids. Germline assignment: CDR1 ENHRY and CDR2 SYGVKD. The CDR3 region has the DNA TGTGCCATCAGTGAAGAAGGAGGGGACGGTCAGCCCCAGCATTTT. Residues: CAISEEGGDGQPQHF.

The V and J genes are TRBV7-2 and TRBJ1-4; D unclear. The CDR3 is 15 residues long. In germline, CDR1 is SGHTA, CDR2 FQGNSA. Trimming stripped 2 bases from V and 8 bases from J, with 15 bases between. CDR3 region: CASSLNRPGQEKLFF. The DNA of the CDR3 is TGTGCCAGCAGCTTAAACCGGCCAGGCCAAGAAAAACTGTTTTTT.

CDR3 sequence reads: CASSSPGYQPQHF. Written as DNA, the CDR3 is TGTGCCAGCAGCTCCCCAGGGTATCAGCCCCAGCATTTT. The chain is built from TRBV7-9 and TRBJ1-5; possible D gene TRBD1, 5 bases. The CDR3 runs to 13 residues. V was pared by 4 bases and J by 5 bases, with 9 bases between. The germline gives CDR1 SEHNR, CDR2 FQNEAQ (reference sequence).

The rearrangement joins TRBV7-2 to TRBJ2-1; D remains unclear. CDR3 length: 13 residues. Trimming shortened V by 7 bases and J by 4 bases, and 11 bases separated the two germline ends. Germline assignment: CDR1 SGHTA and CDR2 FQGNSA. DNA of the CDR3: TGTGCCAGCATCCCCCCGTTATACAATGAGCAGTTCTTC. This sequence encodes CASIPPLYNEQFF. Variable domain in full (rest from reference TRBV7-2 and TRBJ2-1): GAGVSQSPSNKVTEKGKDVELRCDPISGHTALYWYRQSLGQGLEFLIYFQGNSAPDKSGLPSDRFSAERTGGSVSTLTIQRTQQEDSAVYLCASIPPLYNEQFFGPGTRLTVL.

This chain links TRBV7-9 with TRBJ1-5, with 12 bases that match TRBD1. The V gene end was trimmed by 5 bases and the J gene end by 9 bases; junction bases not matched to a gene: 5. The CDR3 extends over 14 amino acids. CDR1 SEHNR and CDR2 FQNEAQ come from the germline V gene (reference sequence). The CDR3 spells CASSRGTGGLPQHF. CDR3 DNA: TGTGCCAGCAGCCGCGGGACAGGGGGCCTGCCCCAGCATTTT.

This chain connects TRBV28 to TRBJ1-2; D unresolved. Trimming shortened V by 3 bases and J by 4 bases, and 21 bases separated the two germline ends. CDR1 and CDR2 from the germline V gene are MDHEN and SYDVKM. The length of the CDR3 is 17 residues. DNA for the CDR3: TGTGCCAGCAGTTTTCGGTTCCCTGAGGAACTAAGCTATGGCTACACCTTC. Translation: CASSFRFPEELSYGYTF.

The chain has TRBV9 and TRBJ2-2, with D possibly matching TRBD2 (5 bases). The CDR3 contains 16 residues. Trimming cost V 0 bases and J 2 bases, with 11 bases left between them. The V gene's germline CDR1 is SGDLS and CDR2 YYNGEE. The CDR3 DNA reads as TGTGCCAGCAGCGTAGAAGTCCGGGGAAACACCGGGGAGCTGTTTTTT. Translating it yields CASSVEVRGNTGELFF.

The rearrangement joins TRBV14 to TRBJ2-7; 12 bases align to TRBD2. J lost 6 bases, V lost 4 bases, and 7 bases had no gene match. The CDR3 is 15 amino acids. From germline, CDR1 is SGHDN and CDR2 FVKESK. The CDR3 loop reads CASSRGLAGSLEQYF. CDR3 coding DNA: TGTGCCAGCAGCCGAGGACTAGCGGGGTCCCTCGAGCAGTACTTC.

This chain uses TRBV5-1 with TRBJ2-7; no definite D call. The CDR3 covers 12 residues. CDR1 is SGHRS and CDR2 is YFSETQ in the germline V gene. V was clipped by 3 bases and J by 6 bases, with 10 bases between them. CDR3 nucleotide sequence: TGCGCCAGCAGCTCCCGTTCGGGCGAGCAGTACTTC. Translated: CASSSRSGEQYF.

This chain links TRBV4-2 with TRBJ2-7; 8 bases are shared with TRBD1. Trimming removed 0 bases from V and 4 bases from J; junction bases left unmatched: 8. The CDR3 runs 16 residues. Germline values: CDR1 LGHNA, CDR2 YNFKEQ. The CDR3 spells CASSQDHAGGWYEQYF. The DNA for the CDR3 is TGTGCCAGCAGCCAAGATCACGCAGGGGGCTGGTACGAGCAGTACTTC.

V and J are TRBV28 and TRBJ1-6; D unresolved. CDR3 length: 14 amino acids. With 4 bases removed from V and 5 bases from J, the gap between germline ends came to 9 bases. Germline assignment: CDR1 MDHEN and CDR2 SYDVKM. DNA of the CDR3: TGTGCCAGCAGTTACAGATGGAATAATTCACCCCTCCACTTT. Protein product: CASSYRWNNSPLHF.

This clone was detected a few times. This chain joins TRBV28 and TRBJ1-4; 9 bases agree with TRBD1. The V gene end was trimmed by 5 bases and the J gene end by 4 bases; junction bases not matched to a gene: 8. The CDR3 length is 16 residues. CDR1 is MDHEN and CDR2 is SYDVKM in the germline V gene. Here the CDR3 reads CASSGADRGLNEKLFF. CDR3 bases: TGTGCCAGCAGTGGAGCGGACAGGGGACTTAATGAAAAACTGTTTTTT.

The chain couples TRBV7-2 to TRBJ2-6; possibly TRBD2 for D (5 bases). Germline assignment: CDR1 SGHTA and CDR2 FQGNSA. This CDR3 is built from 17 residues. Trimming took 4 bases from V and 0 from J, leaving 13 bases between them. Here the CDR3 DNA reads TGTGCCAGCAGCTCTCCCCTAGGGAGCTCTGGGGCCAACGTCCTGACTTTC. As protein: CASSSPLGSSGANVLTF. The full variable domain, rest sourced from reference TRBV7-2 and TRBJ2-6, is GAGVSQSPSNKVTEKGKDVELRCDPISGHTALYWYRQSLGQGLEFLIYFQGNSAPDKSGLPSDRFSAERTGGSVSTLTIQRTQQEDSAVYLCASSSPLGSSGANVLTFGAGSRLTVL.

The V and J genes are TRBV12-3 or TRBV12-4 and TRBJ1-2; D is possibly TRBD1 (5 bases). The V end lost 3 bases, the J end lost 8 bases, and 13 bases lay between the germline ends. The CDR3 extends over 13 amino acids. Written as DNA, the CDR3 is TGTGCCAGCAGTTTGACAGCTTTTAGGGGCTACACCTTC. Its translation is CASSLTAFRGYTF.